This TCR beta chain stems from a study of T cell responses to AZD1222 COVID-19 vaccine (dated by TCRdb to about 2021). For the study in its entirety: TCR sequencing was performed for 230 to 250 trial participants, of whom around 200 were given two doses of AZD1222 and around 26 were given two doses of MenACWY control vaccine. Enrollment into the trials was organized by age into subgroups of 18-55, 56-69 and 70-plus years, and those subgroups contained roughly 150, 30 and 60 TCR-sequenced participants, respectively.

Broader findings and caveats from the paper: Conclusions about previously exposed vaccinees are limited because only a handful of AZD1222 recipients were SARS-CoV-2 seropositive at baseline. A significant rise in spike-specific TCR breadth and depth was observed after two AZD1222 doses relative to day 0 and relative to MenACWY recipients. Participants were mostly white British and included more females than males, and it was suggested by the authors that clonal diversity may have been underestimated. In the small 56-69-year group, the increase in depth fell short of significance, most likely because of low power. Reportedly, close to half of the unique spike-specific TCRs recognized epitopes lying outside the regions that are mutated in the B.1.351 and B.1.1.7 variants. Because no samples from the day 14 peak response were available, repertoires could be characterized only after the peak T cell response. CD4 TCRs associated with the vaccine covered the entire spike protein, and the dominant responses were in regions 160-218 and 743-854.

The sample holds a few counts of this clone. It has no known antigen specificity. Base qualities are not provided; no much larger clone lies one nucleotide away. The CDR3, cysteine through phenylalanine, is 16 amino acids long. Solely the CDR3 DNA is kept, with 48 bases framed from the first base. CDR1 SGDLS and CDR2 YYNGEE are derived from the germline V gene. The V and J ends are trimmed by 2 bases and 1 base, leaving 13 bases between them. According to the study, the label for this sample's time point signals: about 28 days (+/-7) after the second vaccine dose. AZD1222 recipients whose second dose came at about 4 weeks and those whose second dose came at about 12 weeks were combined into one group, since spike-specific TCR depth and breadth did not differ between the two schedules. Vaccinee samples came from UK trials COV001 and COV002, including a single-blind randomized controlled phase 2/3 trial of AZD1222 (ChAdOx1 nCoV-19) in healthy adults. For TCRbeta chain sequencing, PBMC samples were collected from trial participants at day 0 and at day 28 after the second dose.

The CDR3 regions of human TCRbeta chains were analyzed by immunosequencing. For the original study's pipeline: TCRs in the repertoires were compared against a reference library of SARS-CoV-2-specific TCRs that had been generated with the MIRA antigen-specificity platform. Breadth was defined as the fraction of unique TCRs that were SARS-CoV-2-associated. Depth was defined as the fraction of total T cells that were SARS-CoV-2-associated. Each spike-specific TCR was assigned to its reactive spike region and to a CD4 or CD8 class using the MIRA data. Log10-transformed breadth and depth values were compared by one-way ANOVA with Sidak's multiple comparisons tests. This immuneACCESS table, as held by TCRdb, lists in-frame sequences with V and J called but not all clones. Of the missing ones, under half trace to an unresolved V gene in checked studies; the others have no known cause. V, J and clone size reflect that table, while D and trimming were determined from the DNA. The sample yields tens of thousands of clones; approximately 89% were counted once. The ten top clones hold 5.3% of the sample.

Sequenced material: peripheral blood, taken 28 days after the second AZD1222 dose. The sequence joins TRBV9 to TRBJ1-3; no D gene can be assigned with confidence. The receptor was derived from an adult who received the AZD1222 COVID-19 vaccine. The nucleotides are TGTGCCAGCAGCGTCTCCCCTCTTAGGTCTGGAAACACCATATATTTT. It codes for CASSVSPLRSGNTIYF.